These T cell receptor beta chains were read from a single sample in a study of vaccination effects on CD4 cells after COVID-19. Which antigens these TCRs recognize remains unknown. Clones were read by immunoSEQ multiplex PCR, and TCRdb kept only the in-frame ones, dropping some. Found here are about 45,000 clones, around 70% of them singletons; the top ten hold about 9.5%. The sample here was CD4+ T cells from PBMCs cultured without peptide, taken after COVID-19 vaccination. The receptor set was obtained from a human donor who received a COVID-19 vaccine. The conserved cysteine and the conserved F or W are not part of the CDR3 here. The order of the fields is V gene, J gene, CDR3 protein.

>TRBV3-1/TRBV3-2|TRBJ2-7
ASSLGTSGGYEQY
>TRBV11-2|TRBJ2-7
ASSLVRLAGTLYEQY
>TRBV6-5|TRBJ1-3
ASRPGSGNTIY
>TRBV10-2|TRBJ1-2
ASSPGPNYGYT
>TRBV2|TRBJ2-7
ASRRTTAYEQY
>TRBV7-2|TRBJ1-2
ASSRLFVLLYGYT
>TRBV19|TRBJ1-5
ASTLGPNQPQH
>TRBV5-4|TRBJ1-3
ASSPQGSGNTIY
>TRBV5-4|TRBJ2-1
ASSLAGGNEQF
>TRBV3-1/TRBV3-2|TRBJ2-2
ASSQGSGSVPGELF
>TRBV5-1|TRBJ2-3
ASRLMGISGGNTDTQY
>TRBV5-1|TRBJ2-2
ASSLGNTGELF
>TRBV5-1|TRBJ2-1
ASSLEGSSYNEQF
>TRBV11-2|TRBJ2-5
ASSLGTLPAGRETQY
>TRBV7-2|TRBJ2-1
ASSLGLAGVLSYNEQF
>TRBV10-3|TRBJ2-3
AISVDWPADTQY
>TRBV10-3|TRBJ2-6
AMGTSGSSGGANVLT
>TRBV5-8|TRBJ1-6
ASSKRTGAGSPLH
>TRBV30|TRBJ1-2
AWSVEANYGYT
>TRBV30|TRBJ1-3
AWETSGNTIY
>TRBV2|TRBJ1-1
ARGQQLNTEAF
>TRBV7-9|TRBJ1-1
ASSLARQGRAF
>TRBV3-1/TRBV3-2|TRBJ2-1
ASRTGTSSYNEQF
>TRBV18|TRBJ2-7
ASSPGRERSYEQY
>TRBV5-1|TRBJ1-1
ASSVSPDRMNTEAF
>TRBV7-8|TRBJ1-1
ASSSAGSTEAF
>TRBV6-6|TRBJ1-4
ASSSDSTLGEKLF
>TRBV27|TRBJ1-5
ASSLSIQGGPQH
>TRBV5-1|TRBJ2-1
ASSSTQGVGNEQF
>TRBV5-1|TRBJ2-3
ASSRTQGRTDTQY
>TRBV30|TRBJ1-1
AWSVRGGVAF
>TRBV5-6|TRBJ2-7
ASSFSVGRGLHEQY
>TRBV5-4|TRBJ2-7
ASSPAGTGAYEQY
>TRBV27|TRBJ1-5
ASSLRNQPQH
>TRBV6-5|TRBJ1-6
ASSYVTGVGSPLH
>TRBV3-1/TRBV3-2|TRBJ2-2
ASSQEGIGRPTGELF
>TRBV6-2/TRBV6-3|TRBJ1-1
ASSYWVERGQNTEAF
>TRBV5-1|TRBJ1-1
ASSLEGPNTEAF
>TRBV29-1|TRBJ2-3
SSSLEAGLTDTQY
>TRBV15|TRBJ2-7
ATSTGGAYEQY
>TRBV3-1/TRBV3-2|TRBJ2-2
ASSQVDGTTGELF
>TRBV6-5|TRBJ2-3
ASTQGSDTQY
>TRBV10-3|TRBJ1-5
AISDRTGTNQPQH
>TRBV10-3|TRBJ1-1
AISEMRGEAF
>TRBV12-3/TRBV12-4|TRBJ1-6
ASSLQYNSPLH
>TRBV9|TRBJ2-5
ASSNGQGGPETQY
>TRBV5-6|TRBJ2-1
ASSLALGAASYNEQF
>TRBV27|TRBJ2-1
ASTHLPRTGSPPYNEQF
>TRBV12-3/TRBV12-4|TRBJ1-1
ASSKQGRAF
>TRBV21-1|TRBJ2-6
AKGGFRANVLT